These T cell receptor beta chains were read from a single sample in a study of OX40 agonist ivuxolimab in advanced cancers. Libraries were prepared by immunoSEQ multiplex PCR; TCRdb keeps only in-frame clonotypes and omits some of them. Among 60,000 to 70,000 clones listed, around 79% were seen once. Material: CD4+ or CD8+ T cells sorted from blood, obtained in a trial of the OX40 agonist ivuxolimab. Source of these receptors: an adult with an advanced solid tumor such as melanoma, head and neck, liver or kidney cancer. Each CDR3 is given with its conserved first and last residue. Fields, in order: V gene, CDR3 protein.

v_call: TRBV4-1; cdr3_aa: CASSQVATVRETQYF
v_call: TRBV6-5; cdr3_aa: CASSTNGADNQPQHF
v_call: TRBV6-6; cdr3_aa: CASGHGNEKLFF
v_call: TRBV7-9; cdr3_aa: CASSLPRHTEAFF
v_call: TRBV27; cdr3_aa: CASSPGLAGGSYEQYF
v_call: TRBV18; cdr3_aa: CASSRQQGLNTEAFF
v_call: TRBV7-2; cdr3_aa: CASSIRQGNTGELFF
v_call: TRBV6-5; cdr3_aa: CASSYDSGANVLTF
v_call: TRBV9; cdr3_aa: CASSLGGHQPQHF
v_call: TRBV18; cdr3_aa: CASSPGRGNQPQHF
v_call: TRBV28; cdr3_aa: CASSFYRSGNTGELFF
v_call: TRBV14; cdr3_aa: CASSQLDGVNSPLHF
v_call: TRBV2; cdr3_aa: CASSARDMATPSSGYTF
v_call: TRBV10-3; cdr3_aa: CAITEGLAGSTSNEQFF
v_call: TRBV28; cdr3_aa: CASSLGQGGDEKLFF
v_call: TRBV14; cdr3_aa: CASSPRGTSPIETQYF
v_call: TRBV7-3; cdr3_aa: CASRKGADTEAFF
v_call: TRBV27; cdr3_aa: CASSFYWTDEQFF
v_call: TRBV2; cdr3_aa: CASSGEQGTEAFF
v_call: TRBV6-4; cdr3_aa: CASSHTTLKRGGNSGNTIYF
v_call: TRBV19; cdr3_aa: CASSTGTVEETQYF
v_call: TRBV5-1; cdr3_aa: CASRRVSPIYEQYF
v_call: TRBV9; cdr3_aa: CASSAMGLAGSLHNEQFF
v_call: TRBV27; cdr3_aa: CASSPPQASYEQYF
v_call: TRBV7-3; cdr3_aa: CASSLASGRALFSEQFF
v_call: TRBV29-1; cdr3_aa: CSVEDRPYGYTF
v_call: TRBV6-1; cdr3_aa: CASSSASSYNEQFF
v_call: TRBV28; cdr3_aa: CASSSPQGGGNEKLFF
v_call: TRBV27; cdr3_aa: CASSPRVLAQSTDTQYF
v_call: TRBV27; cdr3_aa: CASRAGLAGYEQFF